The following is a T cell receptor beta chain sequence with its context. Repertoires were generated with immunoSEQ multiplex PCR, while TCRdb's copy carries only in-frame clones and drops some. The data show tens of thousands of clones, roughly 98% seen once. This sample is drawn from a study of technical replicates of blood from a few donors. Germline CDR1 LGHNA, CDR2 YNFKEQ. The CDR3 covers 14 residues. Trimming at V came to 3 bases and at J to 1 base, leaving 3 bases not matched to a gene. The chain is built from TRBV4-2 and TRBJ2-7, with 7 bases identical to TRBD1. The specimen was T cells isolated from PBMCs. The origin of this receptor is a human donor in good health. CDR3 DNA: TGTGCCAGCAGCCACCAACAGGGGTCCTACGAGCAGTACTTC. Translation gives CASSHQQGSYEQYF.